This T cell receptor (beta chain) derives from a study of blood T cell repertoires in COVID-19. TCRdb's table, derived via immunoSEQ multiplex PCR, lists solely in-frame clones and lacks some. The data contain 120,000 or so clones, 80% to 90% of them singletons. CDR1 and CDR2 from the germline V gene are LNHDA and SQIVND (reference sequence). Trimming left V 5 bases short and J 5 bases short, with 12 bases between. This CDR3 has 13 residues. The TCR was taken from a man in his forties with acute or convalescent COVID-19. Sequenced sample: peripheral blood. The rearrangement links TRBV19 to TRBJ2-5; D call uncertain. CDR3 loop: CASSETTRETQYF. CDR3 DNA sequence: TGTGCCAGTAGTGAGACGACGCGGGAGACCCAGTACTTC.